This T cell receptor beta chain was found in a study of blood T cell repertoires in COVID-19. The CDR3 loop spans 16 amino acids. Trimming shortened V by 2 bases and J by 1 base, and 15 bases separated the two germline ends. Germline lookup yields CDR1 SGHRS and CDR2 YFSETQ. The repertoire was sequenced with immunoSEQ multiplex PCR; TCRdb's copy has only in-frame clones and lacks some. The table lists roughly 200,000 clones, about four fifths of them singletons. The V gene is TRBV5-1, the J gene TRBJ1-1, with a possible D match to TRBD1 (5 bases). The sequencing sample was made of peripheral blood. The clonotype comes from a woman between 35 and 50 years old with COVID-19, enrolled during active disease. The CDR3 loop is CASSFGRGLGNTEAFF. CDR3 nucleotides: TGCGCCAGCAGCTTTGGTAGGGGCTTGGGGAACACTGAAGCTTTCTTT.